This entry concerns a single TCR beta chain. Its antigen remains unidentified. This sample stems from a study of shared clonotypes between healthy human individuals. Study findings and constraints: Naive subsets generally exceeded memory subsets in estimated richness. Though the depth was large, rarefaction showed that sorted-subset sequencing was incomplete. Generation probability values for non-shared clonotypes were lower than those for clonotypes shared by all four donors.

Here immunoSEQ multiplex PCR was the method, and the copy in TCRdb shows in-frame clones only, minus some. Here the sample spans around 2.1 million clones, just over 90% being singletons. CDR1 and CDR2 (germline): LNHDA, SQIVND (reference sequence). The CDR3 extends over 13 amino acids. Positive CCR7 selection of CD45RO-negative cells yielded the naive CD8 cells, and terminally differentiated effector memory CD45RA+ cells were excluded. The sample was naive CD8+ T cells from PBMCs. The rearrangement uses TRBV19 and TRBJ2-2; TRBD1 aligns across 7 bases. This sequence was found in a man aged 18 to 35 in good health. Some clones in this sample may be carry-over from other donors' samples. CDR3 residues: CVTGTVGTGELFF. The CDR3 region has the DNA TGTGTCACCGGGACAGTAGGTACCGGGGAGCTGTTTTTT.